The 3 T cell receptor beta chains in this list originate from one sample, sequenced in a study of regulatory T cells in long-lasting Graves disease. CDR3-region Arm-PCR and iRepertoire HTBI primers produced the TCR beta libraries. TCRdb itself ran the multiplex PCR reads through MiXCR, one entry per CDR3 protein. The sample lists hundreds of thousands of distinct CDR3 sequences; less than 25% were seen once. Time point meaning: persistent/refractory GD, antithyroid drugs over 5 years with positive TRAb. The TCR library was made from RNA that had been extracted from PBMCs in TRIzol. Sequenced material: peripheral blood mononuclear cells (PBMCs), taken when the disease was refractory, from a patient treated with antithyroid drugs. Receptors originate from a female donor with Graves disease.

In this sample, this clonotype turned up a few times. The chain is built from TRBV5-5 and TRBJ1-1, with TRBD1 as a possible D gene (5 bases). Looked up from germline, CDR1 is SGHKS and CDR2 is YYEKEE (reference sequence). The CDR3 spans 13 residues. V lost 2 bases and J lost 7, with 12 bases in between. In nucleotides, the CDR3 is TGTGCCAGCAGCTTAACAACGACAGTTGAAGCTTTCTTT. It specifies CASSLTTTVEAFF.

The table lists this clonotype with many counts. The chain has TRBV2 and TRBJ1-5, with TRBD1 as a possible D gene (6 bases). Germline CDR1 and CDR2: SNHLY and FYNNEI. Trimming stripped 2 bases from V and 6 bases from J, with 14 bases between. There are 15 residues in the CDR3. CDR3 sequence reads: CASSELGGGFQPQHF. In DNA, the CDR3 is TGTGCCAGCAGTGAACTCGGAGGGGGATTTCAGCCCCAGCATTTT.

This clonotype was recorded a few times. This chain joins TRBV28 and TRBJ2-4, with unresolved D. Germline V gene data show CDR1 as MDHEN and CDR2 as SYDVKM. This CDR3 region has 13 residues. Trimming removed 5 bases at V and 6 bases at J, with 11 bases between. The CDR3 coding sequence is TGTGCCAGCAGTCCGCCCGCTAGAAACATTCAGTACTTC. As protein: CASSPPARNIQYF. The full variable domain, its missing parts supplied by reference TRBV28 and TRBJ2-4, is DVKVTQSSRYLVKRTGEKVFLECVQDMDHENMFWYRQDPGLGLRLIYFSYDVKMKEKGDIPEGYSVSREKKERFSLILESASTNQTSMYLCASSPPARNIQYFGAGTRLSVL.